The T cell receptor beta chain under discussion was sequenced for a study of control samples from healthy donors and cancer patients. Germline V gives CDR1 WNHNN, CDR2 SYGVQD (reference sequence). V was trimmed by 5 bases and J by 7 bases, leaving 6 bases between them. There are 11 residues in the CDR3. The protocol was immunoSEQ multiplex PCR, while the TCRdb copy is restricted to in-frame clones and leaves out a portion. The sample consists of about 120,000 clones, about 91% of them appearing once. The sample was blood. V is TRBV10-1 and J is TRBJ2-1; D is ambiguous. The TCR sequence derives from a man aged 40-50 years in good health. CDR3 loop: CASSLGNEQFF. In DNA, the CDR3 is TGCGCCAGCAGTTTAGGGAATGAGCAGTTCTTC.